This T cell receptor beta chain was identified in a study of cytomegalovirus exposure and HLA in healthy donors. General study points: Within the roughly 120 validation repertoires, first-cohort TCR clusters tended to co-occur, according to a later analysis. A few CMV-associated chains proved CMV antigen-specific in vitro.

From germline, CDR1 is MNHEY and CDR2 SVGAGI. The CDR3 sequence is 11 residues long. V was clipped by 11 bases and J by 3 bases, with 11 bases between them. The donors were part of the validation cohort of 120 or so subjects. That cohort was separate from the first cohort, which comprised 666 subjects. Measured with immunoSEQ multiplex PCR; TCRdb has only the in-frame clones, and not every one. Among about 130,000 clones listed, approximately 92% were seen once. Comments on this clone: Its antigen is undetermined.

This sequence joins TRBV6-5 and TRBJ2-7; TRBD2 might be the D (6 bases). The TCR was taken from a woman in her late teens or twenties in good health and CMV-seropositive. The sequencing input was PBMCs. The CDR3 nucleotides read TGTGCCCTGGGGGGAAACTACGAGCAGTACTTC. Amino acids: CALGGNYEQYF.